One sample yielded the 14 T cell receptor beta chains listed below, sequenced in a study of T cell repertoires in cytomegalovirus infection. These receptors are not linked to any known antigen. A single record per CDR3 protein comes from TCRdb applying MiXCR to the reads. The sample holds approximately 350,000 distinct CDR3 sequences; approximately 35% are singletons and the top ten take approximately 15%. This sample comprised cultured PBMCs, obtained from culture after CMV antigen stimulation. Receptors originate from a human donor in good health (CMV status not recorded). Some clones in this sample may be carry-over from other donors' samples.

J is TRBJ2-1 and V is TRBV7-2, with 8 bases identical to TRBD2. The CDR3 consists of 15 residues. Trimming removed 0 bases from V and 8 bases from J; junction bases left unmatched: 6. The germline V gene has CDR1 SGHTA and CDR2 FQGNSA. CDR3 coding DNA: TGTGCCAGCAGCTTAGCCCACGGGAGGGCCCATGAGCAGTTCTTC. Its protein product is CASSLAHGRAHEQFF.

This chain connects TRBV27 to TRBJ1-1, with D tentatively TRBD1 (5 bases). Germline values: CDR1 MNHEY, CDR2 SMNVEV (reference sequence). V was cut by 2 bases and J by 5 bases, with 15 bases left in between. The CDR3 sequence is 15 residues long. The CDR3 loop reads CASSLGQGSTTEAFF. CDR3 coding DNA: TGTGCCAGCAGTTTAGGCCAGGGTTCTACGACTGAAGCTTTCTTT.

There are a few counts of this clonotype. The rearrangement joins TRBV7-2 to TRBJ2-1; 8 nucleotides line up with TRBD2. Trimming cost V 5 bases and J 3 bases; bases outside gene matches: 9. The CDR3 is 16 amino acids. The germline CDR1 and CDR2 sequences are SGHTA and FQGNSA. CDR3 DNA: TGTGCCAGCAGCCCAATGTCGGGGGGGTACTACAATGAGCAGTTCTTC. Translated, it gives CASSPMSGGYYNEQFF.

This chain connects TRBV7-2 to TRBJ2-3; 7 bases agree with TRBD1. Germline V lookup: CDR1 SGHTA, CDR2 FQGNSA. The CDR3 contains 16 residues. The junction had 8 bases not matched to a gene; V was cut back by 0 bases and J by 5 bases. CDR3 coding DNA: TGTGCCAGCAGCTTAGCAGGGGGTCCAGGGGGAGATACGCAGTATTTT. As protein: CASSLAGGPGGDTQYF.

This clonotype was seen repeatedly, ten times or more. This chain uses TRBV7-6 with TRBJ2-3; TRBD2 matches 9 bases. Per germline, CDR1 SGHVS and CDR2 FNYEAQ. The trim removed 2 bases at V and 0 bases at J, leaving 3 bases unmatched. The CDR3 extends over 16 amino acids. The CDR3 is CASSLTTSGSTDTQYF. The DNA for the CDR3 is TGTGCCAGCAGCTTAACGACTAGCGGAAGCACAGATACGCAGTATTTT.

In regard to this clonotype: Mismatch with germline at one junction end may stem from a read error. V usage is TRBV7-2 and J usage is TRBJ2-7; possible D gene TRBD2, 5 bases. This CDR3 has 13 residues. Looked up from germline, CDR1 is SGHTA and CDR2 is FQGNSA. The CDR3 loop reads CASSLARVREQYF. CDR3 nucleotide sequence: TGTGCCAGCAGCCTAGCACGGGTTAGGGAGCAGTACTTC.

The chain carries TRBV7-2 and TRBJ2-5, with TRBD2 identical over 9 bases. Germline loops: CDR1 SGHTA, CDR2 FQGNSA. CDR3 length: 14 amino acids. The J segment lost 5 bases and the V segment lost 7 bases, leaving 8 bases of the junction unmatched. CDR3 DNA: TGTGCCAGCACACGGACTAGCGCCCCGGAGACCCAGTACTTC. Translating it yields CASTRTSAPETQYF.

This clonotype was detected only once. The rearrangement links TRBV6-6 to TRBJ2-1, with unresolved D. Germline V gene data show CDR1 as MNHNY and CDR2 as SVGAGI (reference sequence). This CDR3 contains 12 residues. The V end was cut by 7 bases, the J end by 4 bases, with 8 bases between. The CDR3 sequence is CASTKGYNEQFF. The CDR3 DNA sequence: TGTGCCAGCACCAAAGGGTACAATGAGCAGTTCTTC.

V is TRBV6-1 and J is TRBJ1-1; D might be TRBD1 (6 bases). The CDR3 consists of 15 residues. V was pared by 10 bases and J by 0 bases, with 18 bases between. Germline assignment: CDR1 MNHNS and CDR2 SASEGT. CDR3 region: CATRMGGQMNTEAFF. The CDR3, as DNA: TGTGCCACCAGAATGGGCGGACAGATGAACACTGAAGCTTTCTTT.

This clonotype was recorded at least ten times. V gene TRBV7-2 combines with J gene TRBJ1-6; TRBD1 is a possible D gene (5 bases). CDR1 is SGHTA, CDR2 FQGNSA, per germline. This CDR3 spans 18 amino acids. The V end lost 6 bases, the J end lost 1 base, and 19 bases lay between the germline ends. The CDR3 DNA sequence: TGTGCCAGCAGATCCGACATGACTCGGGGGTCCTATAATTCACCCCTCCACTTT. Residues: CASRSDMTRGSYNSPLHF.

The V gene is TRBV28, the J gene TRBJ1-1; TRBD1 agrees at 9 bases. This CDR3 has 14 residues. The germline gives CDR1 MDHEN, CDR2 SYDVKM. The V gene end was trimmed by 3 bases and the J gene end by 6 bases; junction bases not matched to a gene: 5. CDR3 protein: CASSLTGGKAEAFF. The CDR3 region has the DNA TGTGCCAGCAGTTTGACAGGGGGTAAGGCTGAAGCTTTCTTT.

This clonotype has only a few counts. The chain has TRBV6-2 or TRBV6-3 and TRBJ2-2; D is possibly TRBD2 (5 bases). The germline CDR1 and CDR2 sequences are MNHEY and SVGEGT. The CDR3 totals 19 residues. V gave up 7 bases and J gave up 0 bases, with 24 bases separating them. As DNA, the CDR3 is TGTGCCAGCATGGAGGCGGGTAGAGCATCTCGAGCGAACACCGGGGAGCTGTTTTTT. Amino acids: CASMEAGRASRANTGELFF.

This clonotype occurred a few times. The chain links TRBV4-1 to TRBJ2-1; 7 nucleotides match TRBD2. CDR1 is MGHRA and CDR2 is YSYEKL in the germline V gene. The CDR3 has 12 amino acids. V lost 0 bases to trimming and J lost 12 bases; unmatched junction nucleotides: 2. In DNA form, the CDR3 reads TGCGCCAGCAGCCAAGATGGGAGGGGGCAGTTCTTC. Translated, it gives CASSQDGRGQFF.

The chain uses TRBV7-2 and TRBJ2-1; weak D call: TRBD2 (5 bases). CDR3 length: 17 amino acids. V gave up 5 bases and J gave up 6 bases, with 23 bases separating them. From germline, CDR1 is SGHTA and CDR2 FQGNSA. CDR3 protein: CASSQYLKTTRGNEQFF. CDR3 bases: TGTGCCAGCAGCCAATACTTGAAAACCACCCGGGGCAATGAGCAGTTCTTC.